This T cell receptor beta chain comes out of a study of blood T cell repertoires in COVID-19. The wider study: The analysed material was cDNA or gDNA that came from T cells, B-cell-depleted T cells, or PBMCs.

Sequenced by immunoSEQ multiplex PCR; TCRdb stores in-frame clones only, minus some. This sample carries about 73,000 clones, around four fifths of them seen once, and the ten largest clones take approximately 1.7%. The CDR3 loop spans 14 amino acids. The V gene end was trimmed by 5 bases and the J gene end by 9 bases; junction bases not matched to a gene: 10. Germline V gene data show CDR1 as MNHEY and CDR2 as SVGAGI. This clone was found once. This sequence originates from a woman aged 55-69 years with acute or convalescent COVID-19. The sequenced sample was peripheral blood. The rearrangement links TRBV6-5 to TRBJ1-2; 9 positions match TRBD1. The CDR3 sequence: CASSNRGHRGSYTF. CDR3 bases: TGTGCCAGCAGTAACAGGGGGCACCGTGGGAGCTACACCTTC.